Listed here are 19 T cell receptor beta chains from one sample, sequenced in a study of type 1 and type 2 diabetes patients. Genomic DNA was the PCR template. The TCR beta CDR3 region was amplified using 30 forward and 13 reverse primers. MiXCR, run by TCRdb on the multiplex PCR reads, gives a single entry per CDR3 protein. The sample shows 270,000 or so distinct CDR3 sequences, 47% of them seen only once. Material for sequencing was peripheral blood mononuclear cells (PBMCs). Receptor source: a man aged 18 to 30 with type 2 diabetes.

V is TRBV20-1 and J is TRBJ1-2, with 7 bases identical to TRBD1. This CDR3 spans 14 amino acids. With 5 bases clipped from V and 7 bases from J, the junction kept 13 bases outside the gene matches. Germline CDR1 is DFQATT and CDR2 is SNEGSKA (reference sequence). The CDR3 DNA reads as TGCAGTGCTCGCCCACAACAGGGGAGGAGTGGCTACACCTTC. Its translation is CSARPQQGRSGYTF.

Ten or more counts support this clonotype. The gene calls are TRBV20-1 and TRBJ2-7; D is ambiguous. The CDR3 covers 12 residues. The germline V gene encodes CDR1 DFQATT and CDR2 SNEGSKA (reference sequence). V shed 0 bases and J shed 4 bases, with 7 bases lying between them. The CDR3 loop is CSARDVGYEQYF. CDR3 coding DNA: TGCAGTGCTAGAGATGTTGGGTACGAGCAGTACTTC.

For this clonotype: One end of the junction is discordant with germline, which a read error may explain. This sequence joins TRBV5-1 and TRBJ1-1, with D tentatively TRBD1 (5 bases). Germline CDR1 reads SGHRS; CDR2 reads YFSETQ. The CDR3 runs 11 residues. Here the CDR3 reads CASSFGTEALF. The CDR3 coding sequence is TGCGCCAGCAGCTTTGGGACTGAAGCTCTCTTT.

There are a few counts of this clonotype. The chain carries TRBV6-6 and TRBJ2-7; the match to TRBD1 covers 7 bases. The CDR3 length is 14 residues. Germline trimming cut 7 bases from V and 3 bases from J; bases unmatched to any gene: 9. Germline assignment: CDR1 MNHNY and CDR2 SVGAGI (reference sequence). CDR3 sequence: CASTPDRDVYEQYF. For the CDR3, the DNA is TGTGCCAGCACGCCCGACAGGGATGTCTACGAGCAGTACTTC.

V and J are TRBV19 and TRBJ2-5; TRBD2 matches at 11 bases. V lost 6 bases and J lost 0; bases outside the gene matches: 3. This CDR3 is built from 15 residues. In germline, CDR1 is LNHDA, CDR2 SQIVND (reference sequence). CDR3 DNA sequence: TGTGCCAGTAGACGGACTAGCGGGTACCAAGAGACCCAGTACTTC. It codes for CASRRTSGYQETQYF.

The chain uses TRBV6-5 and TRBJ1-6, with TRBD1 identical over 10 bases. Trimming took 6 bases from V and 7 from J; bases not matched to a gene: 3. This CDR3 is 14 amino acids long. The germline CDR1 and CDR2 sequences are MNHEY and SVGAGI. The CDR3 loop is CASRRDRGNSPLHF. The CDR3 nucleotides read TGTGCCAGCAGGAGGGACAGGGGAAATTCACCCCTCCACTTT.

This clonotype came up a few times. The gene calls are TRBV7-2 and TRBJ2-1; TRBD2 matches 10 bases. The J segment lost 4 bases and the V segment lost 4 bases, leaving 4 bases of the junction unmatched. The CDR3 has 15 amino acids. Per the germline V gene, CDR1 is SGHTA and CDR2 is FQGNSA. The DNA of the CDR3 is TGTGCCAGCAGCTCCCGACTAGCGGGTTACAATGAGCAGTTCTTC. Translated: CASSSRLAGYNEQFF.

This clonotype was recorded at least ten times. The chain employs TRBV24-1 and TRBJ2-2; perhaps D is TRBD1 or TRBD2 (6 bases each). Trimming took 4 bases from V and 6 from J, leaving 14 bases between them. CDR3 length: 15 residues. Germline loops: CDR1 KGHDR, CDR2 SFDVKD. The CDR3 sequence: CATSDRLGGPGELFF. Here the CDR3 DNA reads TGTGCCACCAGTGACCGACTTGGGGGGCCCGGGGAGCTGTTTTTT.

This clonotype has more than one count but fewer than ten. This rearrangement joins TRBV12-3 or TRBV12-4 to TRBJ2-3; TRBD2 agrees at 7 bases. V shed 4 bases and J 10 bases; nucleotides not matched to a gene: 11. The CDR3 is made up of 14 amino acids. The CDR3 DNA sequence: TGTGCCAGCAGTTCCGACTACGCTGGGGGGGCGCAGTATTTT. Translating it yields CASSSDYAGGAQYF.

This clonotype was recorded a few times. The rearrangement links TRBV19 to TRBJ2-7, with D uncertain. V lost 5 bases to trimming and J lost 0 bases, with 11 bases between them. This CDR3 is built from 14 residues. Germline V gene sequence: CDR1 LNHDA, CDR2 SQIVND (reference sequence). The CDR3 DNA is TGTGCCAGTAGTGCCCGCCGCAGCTCCTACGAGCAGTACTTC. Residues: CASSARRSSYEQYF.

Comments on this clonotype: One junction end disagrees with the germline gene, perhaps due to a read error. V usage is TRBV12-3 or TRBV12-4 and J usage is TRBJ1-6; D uncertain. The CDR3 extends over 15 amino acids. The CDR3 nucleotides are TGCGCCAGCACCTTCTCGGAGGCCTATAATTCACCCCTCCACTTT. Its translation: CASTFSEAYNSPLHF.

This clonotype has just a few counts. This rearrangement joins TRBV7-2 to TRBJ2-5; tentative D call: TRBD2 (5 bases). Germline V gives CDR1 SGHTA, CDR2 FQGNSA. Trimming removed 0 bases at V and 1 base at J, with 12 bases between. The CDR3 is 16 amino acids. Here the CDR3 reads CASSLAQPGSQETQYF. In DNA, the CDR3 is TGTGCCAGCAGCTTAGCCCAACCTGGGAGCCAAGAGACCCAGTACTTC.

The CDR3, as DNA: TGTGCCAGCAGCGCGGGACAGGACCACACTGAAGCTTTCTTT. Translation: CASSAGQDHTEAFF. The V and J genes are TRBV7-2 and TRBJ1-1; TRBD1 matches at 8 bases. V trimming: 5 bases; J trimming: 3 bases; junction bases outside the gene matches: 5. Germline CDR1 reads SGHTA; CDR2 reads FQGNSA. The CDR3 loop spans 14 amino acids. Looking up the rest from reference TRBV7-2 and TRBJ1-1 gives the full variable domain: GAGVSQSPSNKVTEKGKDVELRCDPISGHTALYWYRQSLGQGLEFLIYFQGNSAPDKSGLPSDRFSAERTGGSVSTLTIQRTQQEDSAVYLCASSAGQDHTEAFFGQGTRLTVV.

V gene TRBV20-1 combines with J gene TRBJ2-1; 11 bases fit TRBD2. This CDR3 region has 14 residues. CDR1 DFQATT and CDR2 SNEGSKA come from the germline V gene (reference sequence). Trimming at V came to 4 bases and at J to 5 bases, leaving 4 bases not matched to a gene. CDR3 loop: CSAKTSGVNNEQFF. The DNA of the CDR3 is TGCAGTGCTAAGACTAGCGGGGTAAACAATGAGCAGTTCTTC.

The chain uses TRBV4-1 and TRBJ1-1; 9 bases fit TRBD1. Per germline, CDR1 MGHRA and CDR2 YSYEKL. V was clipped by 3 bases and J by 10 bases; unmatched bases: 6. CDR3 length: 13 residues. CDR3 region: CASSQLQGAGAFF. CDR3 nucleotides: TGCGCCAGCAGCCAGCTACAGGGGGCCGGAGCTTTCTTT.

This clonotype was found many times. The V gene is TRBV15, the J gene TRBJ1-1, with 8 bases aligning to TRBD1. Germline V gene lookup returns CDR1 LNHNV and CDR2 YYDKDF (reference sequence). V lost 5 bases to trimming and J lost 9 bases; unmatched junction nucleotides: 11. The CDR3 is made up of 14 amino acids. The CDR3 here is CATSSTLRGLQAFF. CDR3 nucleotide sequence: TGTGCCACCAGCTCGACTCTCAGGGGGCTCCAAGCTTTCTTT. The complete variable domain, with remaining parts taken from reference TRBV15 and TRBJ1-1, reads DAMVIQNPRYQVTQFGKPVTLSCSQTLNHNVMYWYQQKSSQAPKLLFHYYDKDFNNEADTPDNFQSRRPNTSFCFLDIRSPGLGDTAMYLCATSSTLRGLQAFFGQGTRLTVV.

This clonotype was observed a few times. This chain connects TRBV2 to TRBJ2-5, with 8 bases that match TRBD2. The CDR3 totals 12 residues. Trimming at V came to 6 bases and at J to 4 bases, leaving 1 base not matched to a gene. Per germline, CDR1 SNHLY and CDR2 FYNNEI. CDR3 in amino acids: CASRTSVETQYF. CDR3 DNA: TGTGCCAGCAGGACTAGCGTAGAGACCCAGTACTTC.

In regard to this clonotype: One base away lies a much larger clone, so this may be a sequencing read error. V usage is TRBV15 and J usage is TRBJ2-1, with D possibly called TRBD1 or TRBD2 (7 bases each). The germline V gene has CDR1 LNHNV and CDR2 YYDKDF (reference sequence). CDR3 length: 15 amino acids. The CDR3 region is CATSRSGTAFNEQSF. CDR3 in DNA: TGTGCCACCAGCAGGAGCGGGACAGCGTTCAATGAGCAGTCCTTC. Full variable domain (rest looked up from reference TRBV15 and TRBJ2-1): DAMVIQNPRYQVTQFGKPVTLSCSQTLNHNVMYWYQQKSSQAPKLLFHYYDKDFNNEADTPDNFQSRRPNTSFCFLDIRSPGLGDTAMYLCATSRSGTAFNEQSFGPGTRLTVL.

There are many counts of this clonotype. This sequence joins TRBV7-2 and TRBJ1-5, with TRBD1 as a possible D gene (6 bases). CDR3 length: 14 amino acids. Germline CDR1 reads SGHTA; CDR2 reads FQGNSA. Trimming cost V 3 bases and J 0 bases, with 6 bases left between them. The CDR3 loop is CASSLGHSNQPQHF. The CDR3 bases are TGTGCCAGCAGCTTGGGACATAGCAATCAGCCCCAGCATTTT.